This T cell receptor beta chain was found in a study of T cells expressing NK-cell markers (TCRdb year 2020). The study in broad terms: Three sorted T-cell subsets (CD3+CD56+NKG2C+, CD3+CD56+NKG2C- and CD3+CD56-NKG2C+) from about 8 donors had their TCR beta-chain repertoires profiled. The study sequenced eight donors, all healthy volunteers chosen at random: three men and five women. Libraries were sequenced as 2 x 150 bp reads on Illumina HiSeq 2000/2500, MiSeq or NextSeq. Seven of the eight sequenced donors were HCMV-seropositive and one was HCMV-seronegative.

HCMV serostatus was determined by detecting HCMV-specific IgG in serum with a commercial ELISA kit. Peripheral blood mononuclear cells were isolated from blood by Ficoll density gradient centrifugation. CDR1 and CDR2, per the germline V gene, are LGHNT and FRNRAP. From cysteine to phenylalanine, the CDR3 is 13 amino acids long. Only the protein sequence is given. Sequencing used an Illumina HiSeq 2000. TCR beta cDNA libraries were made by 5'RACE template switching that added a universal primer site and unique molecular identifiers. cDNA synthesis was primed from the TCR beta constant segment and was followed by two successive PCR amplification steps. Under the source paper's analysis protocol: Reads were demultiplexed and grouped by UMI with MIGEC, and clonotypes were assembled and quantified with MiTCR. To exclude erroneous sequences, any TCR cDNA sequence not supported by at least two reads was discarded. Downstream repertoire analysis used the tcR package, and clonotypes were matched across fractions by CDR3 nucleotide sequence plus V segment. Antigen specificity was annotated against VDJdb with VDJmatch, allowing one amino acid substitution in CDR3. TCRdb reanalyzed the reads, keeping one entry per CDR3 protein sequence and omitting DNA. The authors' filters were not applied to this entry. The sample's table covers over 150,000 distinct CDR3 sequences. Jointly, the top ten make up about 19% of the sample.

In the case of this clonotype: The antigen it recognizes is unknown.

The paper's findings and limits, for the study overall: It remained unclear whether the expanded NKG2C-expressing T cell clones were specific for HCMV antigens. For six donors, the dominant CD3+CD56+NKG2C+ clonotypes were among the top 10 CD8+ clonotypes and accounted for roughly 1.0-8% of CD8+ T cells. Those dominant clonotypes were again the most abundant among CD3+CD56-NKG2C+ cells in a few donors, at roughly 28.3-65%.

This clonotype was sampled from a man aged 18-70 years in good health. Sequences were obtained from blood T cells: a sorted CD56 or NKG2C T cell subset, CD4+ or CD8+ T cells, or bulk PBMC T cells (not recorded which). Recombination connected TRBV12-5 to TRBJ2-2. The CDR3 protein: CASGSSDTGELFF.